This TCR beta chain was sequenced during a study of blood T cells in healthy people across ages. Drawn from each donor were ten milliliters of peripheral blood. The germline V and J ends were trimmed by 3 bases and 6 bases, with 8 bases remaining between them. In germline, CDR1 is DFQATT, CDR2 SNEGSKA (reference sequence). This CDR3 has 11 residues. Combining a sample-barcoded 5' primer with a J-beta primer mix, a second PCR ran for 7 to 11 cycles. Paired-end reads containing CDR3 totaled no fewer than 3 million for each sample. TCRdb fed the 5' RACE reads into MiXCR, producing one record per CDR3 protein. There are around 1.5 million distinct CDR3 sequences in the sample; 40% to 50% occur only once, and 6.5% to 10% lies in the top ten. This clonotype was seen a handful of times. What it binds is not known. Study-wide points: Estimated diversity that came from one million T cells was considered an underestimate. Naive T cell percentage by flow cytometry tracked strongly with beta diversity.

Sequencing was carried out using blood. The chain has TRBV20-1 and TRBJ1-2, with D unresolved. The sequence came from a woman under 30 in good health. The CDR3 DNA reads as TGCAGTGCTAGGAGAGGGAATGGCTACACCTTC. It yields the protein CSARRGNGYTF.